Below, 30 T cell receptor beta chains from the same sample are listed, as sequenced in a study of T cell repertoires in cytomegalovirus infection. One entry per CDR3 protein results from TCRdb running MiXCR on the reads. The sample has roughly 230,000 distinct CDR3 sequences; approximately 24% are singletons. Sequenced: CD8+ T cells from PBMCs. These receptors came from a human donor in good health (CMV status not recorded). Some clones in this sample may be carry-over from other donors' samples.

The rearrangement joins TRBV29-1 to TRBJ1-2; no clear D gene. V lost 3 bases to trimming and J lost 3 bases, with 8 bases between them. Per the germline V gene, CDR1 is SQVTM and CDR2 is ANQGSEA. The CDR3 sequence is 12 residues long. CDR3: CSVEGWDYGYTF. Here the CDR3 DNA reads TGCAGCGTTGAGGGCTGGGACTATGGCTACACCTTC.

On this clonotype: It is unclear where the CDR3 begins or ends on the DNA, so no DNA is shown, and the CDR3 is as TCRdb lists it. V is TRBV7-9 and J is TRBJ1-6; the listed D gene, TRBD1, was not tested against the DNA. The CDR3 extends over 15 residues, inclusive of both ends. From germline, CDR1 is SEHNR and CDR2 FQNEAQ (reference sequence). CDR3 sequence reads: CASSTSTGDNSPLHF.

The gene calls are TRBV6-6 and TRBJ1-1, with D unresolved. Germline CDR1 and CDR2: MNHNY and SVGAGI (reference sequence). The length of the CDR3 is 13 residues. V shed 6 bases and J shed 7 bases, with 15 bases lying between them. The CDR3 loop is CASSLGRPYEAFF. CDR3 in DNA: TGTGCCAGCAGCCTCGGGCGGCCATATGAAGCTTTCTTT.

The chain couples TRBV11-2 to TRBJ2-3, with 10 bases fitting TRBD2. The CDR3 totals 17 residues. Germline loops: CDR1 SGHAT, CDR2 FQNNGV. J was trimmed by 5 bases and V by 4 bases; bases with no gene match: 12. The CDR3 protein is CASSSPAGGPGGDTQYF. DNA for the CDR3: TGTGCCAGCAGCTCTCCAGCGGGGGGGCCGGGGGGAGATACGCAGTATTTT.

The chain carries TRBV7-9 and TRBJ1-4; no definite D call. Trimming took 2 bases from V and 8 from J, leaving 12 bases between them. Germline V gene data show CDR1 as SEHNR and CDR2 as FQNEAQ (reference sequence). The CDR3 is made up of 14 amino acids. The CDR3 DNA sequence: TGTGCCAGCAGCTTATATGGCGGGGTGGAAAAACTGTTTTTT. Translating gives CASSLYGGVEKLFF. Complete variable domain (other parts from reference TRBV7-9 and TRBJ1-4): DTGVSQNPRHKITKRGQNVTFRCDPISEHNRLYWYRQTLGQGPEFLTYFQNEAQLEKSRLLSDRFSAERPKGSFSTLEIQRTEQGDSAMYLCASSLYGGVEKLFFGSGTQLSVL.

The DNA for the CDR3 is TGCAGTGCTAGAAAGTGGGGGGAAGAGACCCAGTACTTC. Its protein product is CSARKWGEETQYF. The rearrangement links TRBV20-1 to TRBJ2-5, with a tentative D call TRBD2 (6 bases). The CDR3 length is 13 residues. V lost 2 bases and J lost 3, with 10 bases in between. Germline V gene sequence: CDR1 DFQATT, CDR2 SNEGSKA (reference sequence).

The genes are TRBV20-1 and TRBJ2-1, with D tentatively TRBD2 (5 bases). The CDR3 extends over 15 amino acids. V was clipped by 6 bases and J by 5 bases, with 20 bases between them. Germline CDR1 and CDR2: DFQATT and SNEGSKA (reference sequence). For the CDR3, the DNA is TGCAGTGCGACCCAAAGCGGAACGACCGACAATGAGCAGTTCTTC. It is translated as CSATQSGTTDNEQFF.

At least ten counts were recorded for this clonotype. The V gene is TRBV20-1, the J gene TRBJ1-2, with 7 positions matching TRBD1. Per germline, CDR1 DFQATT and CDR2 SNEGSKA (reference sequence). V trimming: 8 bases; J trimming: 4 bases; junction bases outside the gene matches: 7. This CDR3 contains 12 residues. The DNA for the CDR3 is TGCAGTCTCGTGGAGGGGGCCTATGGCTACACCTTC. Its protein product is CSLVEGAYGYTF.

This clonotype was seen a handful of times. CDR3 protein: CSAHTDTQYF. CDR3 nucleotides: TGCAGTGCCCACACAGATACGCAGTATTTT. V and J are TRBV20-1 and TRBJ2-3; no reliable D call. CDR3 size: 10 residues. Germline lookup yields CDR1 DFQATT and CDR2 SNEGSKA (reference sequence). V lost 6 bases, J lost 2 bases, and 3 bases lay in between.

This clonotype was counted between two and nine times. The V and J genes are TRBV25-1 and TRBJ1-2, with D hard to call. Looked up from germline, CDR1 is MGHDK and CDR2 is SYGVNS. Trimming removed 1 base from V and 2 bases from J, with 11 bases in between. The CDR3 has 15 residues. The DNA for the CDR3 is TGTGCCAGCAGTGAATCTATAGGGCTGAACTATGGCTACACCTTC. It is translated as CASSESIGLNYGYTF.

The V and J genes are TRBV27 and TRBJ2-1; D perhaps matches TRBD1 (6 bases). This CDR3 is 14 amino acids long. V gave up 5 bases and J gave up 6 bases, with 14 bases separating them. CDR1 and CDR2 (germline): MNHEY, SMNVEV (reference sequence). In nucleotides, the CDR3 is TGTGCCAGCAGTCCTCCAGGGGTTTTCAATGAGCAGTTCTTC. Its translation: CASSPPGVFNEQFF.

V gene TRBV20-1 combines with J gene TRBJ2-2, with TRBD1 matching over 7 bases. This CDR3 has 16 amino acids. Germline V gives CDR1 DFQATT, CDR2 SNEGSKA (reference sequence). The ends lost 3 bases at V and 0 bases at J; junction bases unmatched: 7. CDR3 in DNA: TGCAGTGCTAGTTGGGTGCAGGGGGCGAACACCGGGGAGCTGTTTTTT. This translates into CSASWVQGANTGELFF.

V and J are TRBV12-3 or TRBV12-4 and TRBJ1-3, with D hard to call. V was cut by 3 bases and J by 8 bases, with 20 bases left in between. The CDR3 is 16 residues long. The DNA of the CDR3 is TGTGCCAGCAGTTTGAGTTGGAATCTACTTGAGGACACCATATATTTT. Its translation is CASSLSWNLLEDTIYF.

This clonotype was seen a single time. The chain recombines TRBV19 with TRBJ2-1; D possibly matches TRBD1 or TRBD2 (5 bases each). The CDR3 has 14 amino acids. Germline V gene lookup returns CDR1 LNHDA and CDR2 SQIVND (reference sequence). V dropped 3 bases and J dropped 2 bases, with 8 bases sitting between them. CDR3 DNA sequence: TGTGCCAGTAGTATCCAGGGAGCCTACAATGAGCAGTTCTTC. Translated, it gives CASSIQGAYNEQFF. Full variable domain (missing parts from reference TRBV19 and TRBJ2-1): DGGITQSPKYLFRKEGQNVTLSCEQNLNHDAMYWYRQDPGQGLRLIYYSQIVNDFQKGDIAEGYSVSREKKESFPLTVTSAQKNPTAFYLCASSIQGAYNEQFFGPGTRLTVL.

The chain carries TRBV28 and TRBJ1-1; D call uncertain. Trimming removed 7 bases at V and 3 bases at J, with 12 bases between. The CDR3 contains 13 residues. Germline assignment: CDR1 MDHEN and CDR2 SYDVKM. The CDR3 loop reads CASIFYGDTEAFF. The CDR3 nucleotides are TGTGCCAGCATTTTCTACGGGGACACTGAAGCTTTCTTT.

This clonotype was recorded a few times. CDR3 protein: CASSPPVRDEQYF. CDR3 in DNA: TGTGCCAGCAGCCCCCCCGTGCGGGACGAGCAGTACTTC. The genes are TRBV7-9 and TRBJ2-7, with D perhaps TRBD2 (5 bases). V lost 5 bases, J lost 5 bases, and 13 bases lay in between. Germline assignment: CDR1 SEHNR and CDR2 FQNEAQ (reference sequence). This CDR3 has 13 residues.

This clonotype was observed at least ten times. The chain is built from TRBV2 and TRBJ1-2, with TRBD1 matching 9 bases. Germline values: CDR1 SNHLY, CDR2 FYNNEI. The CDR3 loop spans 16 amino acids. With V trimmed by 0 bases and J by 3 bases, 5 bases remained unmatched. CDR3 amino acids: CASSEALWTGDYGYTF. The CDR3 coding sequence is TGTGCCAGCAGTGAAGCTCTATGGACAGGGGACTATGGCTACACCTTC.

This clonotype showed up just a few times. The genes are TRBV6-5 and TRBJ2-3, with 12 positions matching TRBD2. The CDR3 runs to 18 residues. Germline CDR1 is MNHEY and CDR2 is SVGAGI. V trimming: 0 bases; J trimming: 4 bases; junction bases outside the gene matches: 8. The CDR3 sequence is CASSYSPSGGASADTQYF. The CDR3 DNA reads as TGTGCCAGCAGTTACTCTCCTAGCGGGGGGGCCTCCGCAGATACGCAGTATTTT.

The chain combines TRBV30 with TRBJ1-2, with D hard to call. Trimming left V 7 bases short and J 7 bases short, with 16 bases between. This CDR3 region has 12 residues. Per the germline V gene, CDR1 is GTSNPN and CDR2 is SVGIG (reference sequence). The CDR3 DNA reads TGTGCCTCTACCGGGGAAAGGGCTGGCTACACCTTC. Its protein is CASTGERAGYTF.

This chain joins TRBV20-1 and TRBJ2-1; D is unresolved. The CDR3 consists of 15 residues. Looked up from germline, CDR1 is DFQATT and CDR2 is SNEGSKA (reference sequence). Trimming left V 0 bases short and J 0 bases short, with 9 bases between. CDR3 in DNA: TGCAGTGCTAGAGAGGGCTACCTCTCCTACAATGAGCAGTTCTTC. Its translation is CSAREGYLSYNEQFF.

The gene calls are TRBV29-1 and TRBJ2-1, with 8 nucleotides matching TRBD2. The V and J ends lost 4 bases and 7 bases, in that order; junction bases with no gene match: 15. Germline V gene sequence: CDR1 SQVTM, CDR2 ANQGSEA. The CDR3 extends over 16 amino acids. Here the CDR3 reads CSVVLAGGPLPNEQFF. The DNA of the CDR3 is TGCAGCGTTGTACTTGCGGGGGGTCCCCTTCCTAATGAGCAGTTCTTC.

The table lists this clonotype with many counts. This chain joins TRBV28 and TRBJ1-6; the D is unclear. The V gene lost 7 bases and the J gene lost 10 bases, with 17 bases spanning the gap. Germline CDR1 and CDR2: MDHEN and SYDVKM. The CDR3 is 14 residues long. The CDR3 protein is CASTPTRGSSPLHF. The DNA of the CDR3 is TGTGCCAGCACCCCAACAAGAGGAAGCTCACCCCTCCACTTT.

The table lists this clonotype with many counts. The rearrangement uses TRBV2 and TRBJ2-7, with 7 bases aligning to TRBD1. This CDR3 spans 15 amino acids. Germline assignment: CDR1 SNHLY and CDR2 FYNNEI. Losses at the gene ends were 7 bases for V and 5 bases for J; bases not matched to a gene: 14. The CDR3 DNA is TGTGCCAGCACTGAGGACAGGAGGTTGCTCGACGAGCAGTACTTC. Amino acid sequence: CASTEDRRLLDEQYF.

Details on this clonotype: A much larger clonotype is one base distant, so this may be a read error. V and J are TRBV2 and TRBJ1-4, with 9 nucleotides matching TRBD1. CDR1 and CDR2 (germline): SNHLY, FYNNEI. The CDR3 totals 17 residues. The CDR3 DNA follows: TGTGCCGGCAGTTCCGGGACAGGGAACCCAACTAATGAAAAACTGTTTTTT. This translates into CAGSSGTGNPTNEKLFF.

In its sample, this clonotype was seen a few times. The chain recombines TRBV20-1 with TRBJ1-2; no clear D gene. CDR3 length: 14 residues. Trimming shortened V by 2 bases and J by 0 bases, and 10 bases separated the two germline ends. Germline V gives CDR1 DFQATT, CDR2 SNEGSKA (reference sequence). The CDR3 DNA reads TGCAGTGCTAGAATTGGCATGACTAACTATGGCTACACCTTC. Its translation: CSARIGMTNYGYTF.

This chain joins TRBV7-8 and TRBJ1-5; a weak D match, TRBD1 (6 bases). The CDR3 consists of 15 residues. Germline values: CDR1 SGHVS, CDR2 FQNEAQ. Trimming cost V 3 bases and J 0 bases, with 9 bases left between them. The CDR3 loop reads CASSLGASSNQPQHF. The CDR3 DNA sequence: TGTGCCAGCAGCTTGGGGGCCAGTAGCAATCAGCCCCAGCATTTT.

In this sample, this clonotype turned up many times. The genes are TRBV12-3 or TRBV12-4 and TRBJ2-4; D is uncertain. The V and J ends lost 1 base and 6 bases respectively, with 13 bases between them. The CDR3 spans 15 residues. The CDR3 is CASSLEGSYLNIQYF. DNA for the CDR3: TGTGCCAGCAGTTTAGAGGGATCCTATCTAAACATTCAGTACTTC.

This clonotype was seen more than once but under ten times. V is TRBV4-1 and J is TRBJ2-6; D not resolved. Looked up from germline, CDR1 is MGHRA and CDR2 is YSYEKL. The CDR3 is made up of 14 amino acids. The ends were cut back, 0 bases at V and 4 bases at J, with 4 bases in the middle. The CDR3 DNA reads TGCGCCAGCAGCCAAGATCCAGGGGCCAACGTCCTGACTTTC. It encodes CASSQDPGANVLTF.

This clonotype was found many times. The gene calls are TRBV6-5 and TRBJ1-1, with 9 bases matching TRBD1. The CDR3 loop spans 16 amino acids. The V and J ends lost 2 bases and 1 base, in that order; junction bases with no gene match: 5. The V gene's germline CDR1 is MNHEY and CDR2 SVGAGI. The DNA for the CDR3 is TGTGCCAGCAGTTACCCCCCGGGACAGGGGAACACTGAAGCTTTCTTT. This sequence encodes CASSYPPGQGNTEAFF.

The J gene is TRBJ2-7, the V gene TRBV29-1, with D perhaps being TRBD1 or TRBD2 (5 bases each). The V end lost 6 bases, the J end lost 2 bases, and 14 bases lay between the germline ends. The CDR3 has 13 residues. CDR1 is SQVTM and CDR2 is ANQGSEA in the germline V gene. Here the CDR3 reads CSVSGTYAYEQYF. The DNA of the CDR3 is TGCAGCGTATCCGGGACGTACGCCTACGAGCAGTACTTC.